This TCR beta chain is from a study of T cell repertoires in cytomegalovirus infection. Broader study findings: Predominance within the ex vivo response was attributable to HLA-C-restricted CMV-specific TCR beta clonotypes.

TCRdb redid the calling of the reads with MiXCR, one entry per CDR3 protein. The data show 830,000 or so distinct CDR3 sequences, approximately 32% seen once. Concerning this clonotype: What it recognizes is unknown.

The CDR3 has 10 amino acids. The germline V gene encodes CDR1 MNHNS and CDR2 SASEGT. Trimming left V 7 bases short and J 7 bases short, with 7 bases between. This clonotype originated in a human donor in good health (CMV status not recorded). Some clones in this sample may be carry-over from other donors' samples. The sequencing here drew on cultured CD8+ T cells from PBMCs, taken from culture after CMV antigen stimulation. The V gene is TRBV6-1, the J gene TRBJ1-1; D unresolved. In nucleotides, the CDR3 is TGTGCCAGCATAAGGGATGAAGCTTTCTTT. Translated, it gives CASIRDEAFF.